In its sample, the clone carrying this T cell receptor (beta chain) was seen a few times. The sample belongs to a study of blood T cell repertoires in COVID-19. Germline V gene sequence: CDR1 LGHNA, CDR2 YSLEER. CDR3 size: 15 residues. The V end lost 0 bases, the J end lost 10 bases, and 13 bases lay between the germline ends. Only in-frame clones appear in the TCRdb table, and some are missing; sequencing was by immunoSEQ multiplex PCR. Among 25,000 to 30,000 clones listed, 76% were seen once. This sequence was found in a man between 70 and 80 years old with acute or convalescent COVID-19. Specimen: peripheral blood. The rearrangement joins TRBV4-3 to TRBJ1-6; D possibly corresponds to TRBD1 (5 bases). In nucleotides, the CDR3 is TGCGCCAGCAGCCAAGATCCCGGTACAGGCTCACCCCTCCACTTT. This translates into CASSQDPGTGSPLHF.